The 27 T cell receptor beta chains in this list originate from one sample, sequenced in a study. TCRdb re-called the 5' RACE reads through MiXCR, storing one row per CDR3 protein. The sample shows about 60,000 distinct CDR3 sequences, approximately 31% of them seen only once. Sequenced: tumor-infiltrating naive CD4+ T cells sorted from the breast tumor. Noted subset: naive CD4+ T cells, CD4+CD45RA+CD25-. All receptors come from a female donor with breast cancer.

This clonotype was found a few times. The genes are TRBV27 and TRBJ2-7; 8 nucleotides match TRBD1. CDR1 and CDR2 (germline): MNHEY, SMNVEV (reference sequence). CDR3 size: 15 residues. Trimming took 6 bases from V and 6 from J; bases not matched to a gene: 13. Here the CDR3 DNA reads TGTGCCAGCAGGATAAGGACAGGGTTCGAGGGCGAGCAGTACTTC. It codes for CASRIRTGFEGEQYF.

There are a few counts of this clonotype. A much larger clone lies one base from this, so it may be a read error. CDR3 bases: TGTGCCAGCAGAAGACAGGATACGGCTTTCTTT. The encoded protein is CASRRQDTAFF. The V gene is TRBV6-5, the J gene TRBJ1-1; D may be TRBD1 (6 bases). The V gene's germline CDR1 is MNHEY and CDR2 SVGAGI. The CDR3 sequence is 11 residues long. Trimming left V 6 bases short and J 11 bases short, with 13 bases between.

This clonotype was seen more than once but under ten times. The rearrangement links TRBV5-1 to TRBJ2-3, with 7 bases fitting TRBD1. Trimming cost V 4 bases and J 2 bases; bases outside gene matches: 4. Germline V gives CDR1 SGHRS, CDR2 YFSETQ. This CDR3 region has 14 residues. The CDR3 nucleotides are TGCGCCAGCAGCCTGGGACAGACCACAGATACGCAGTATTTT. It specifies CASSLGQTTDTQYF.

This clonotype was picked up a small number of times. CDR3: CSAGQGRHEQFF. CDR3 DNA: TGCAGCGCCGGACAGGGTAGACATGAGCAGTTCTTC. The V gene is TRBV29-1, the J gene TRBJ2-1; 8 bases are a match to TRBD1. From germline, CDR1 is SQVTM and CDR2 ANQGSEA. The CDR3 totals 12 residues. J was trimmed by 8 bases and V by 7 bases; bases with no gene match: 7.

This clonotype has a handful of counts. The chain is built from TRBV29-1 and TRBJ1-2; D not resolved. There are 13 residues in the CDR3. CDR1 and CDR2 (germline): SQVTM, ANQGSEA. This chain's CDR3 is CGSPGVGGYGYTF. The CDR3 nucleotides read TGCGGAAGCCCCGGGGTGGGAGGGTATGGCTACACCTTC.

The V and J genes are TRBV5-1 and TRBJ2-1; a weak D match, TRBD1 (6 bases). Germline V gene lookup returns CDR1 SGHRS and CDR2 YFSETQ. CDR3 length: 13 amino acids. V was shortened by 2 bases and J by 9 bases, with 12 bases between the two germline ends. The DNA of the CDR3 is TGCGCCAGCAGCTTACAGGGTGACATTGAGCAGTTCTTC. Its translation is CASSLQGDIEQFF. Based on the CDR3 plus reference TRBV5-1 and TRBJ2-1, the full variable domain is KAGVTQTPRYLIKTRGQQVTLSCSPISGHRSVSWYQQTPGQGLQFLFEYFSETQRNKGNFPGRFSGRQFSNSRSEMNVSTLELGDSALYLCASSLQGDIEQFFGPGTRLTVL.

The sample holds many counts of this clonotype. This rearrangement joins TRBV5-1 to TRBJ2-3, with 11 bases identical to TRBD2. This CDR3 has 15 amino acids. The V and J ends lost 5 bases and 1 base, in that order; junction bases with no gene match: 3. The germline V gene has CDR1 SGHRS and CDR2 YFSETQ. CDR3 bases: TGCGCCAGCAGGGAGGGACTAGCGGGCACAGATACGCAGTATTTT. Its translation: CASREGLAGTDTQYF. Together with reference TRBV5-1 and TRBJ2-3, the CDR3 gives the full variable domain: KAGVTQTPRYLIKTRGQQVTLSCSPISGHRSVSWYQQTPGQGLQFLFEYFSETQRNKGNFPGRFSGRQFSNSRSEMNVSTLELGDSALYLCASREGLAGTDTQYFGPGTRLTVL.

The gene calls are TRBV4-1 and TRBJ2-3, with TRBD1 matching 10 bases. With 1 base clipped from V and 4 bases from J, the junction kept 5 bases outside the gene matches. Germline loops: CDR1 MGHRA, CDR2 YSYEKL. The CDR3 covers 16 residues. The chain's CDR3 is CASSQAPGQGPDTQYF. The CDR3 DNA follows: TGCGCCAGCAGCCAAGCCCCGGGACAGGGGCCAGATACGCAGTATTTT.

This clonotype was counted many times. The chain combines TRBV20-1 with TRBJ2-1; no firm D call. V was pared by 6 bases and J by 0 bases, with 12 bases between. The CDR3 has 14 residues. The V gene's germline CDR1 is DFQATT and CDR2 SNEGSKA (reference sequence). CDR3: CSARALSSYNEQFF. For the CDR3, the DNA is TGCAGTGCCCGGGCCCTGAGCTCCTACAATGAGCAGTTCTTC.

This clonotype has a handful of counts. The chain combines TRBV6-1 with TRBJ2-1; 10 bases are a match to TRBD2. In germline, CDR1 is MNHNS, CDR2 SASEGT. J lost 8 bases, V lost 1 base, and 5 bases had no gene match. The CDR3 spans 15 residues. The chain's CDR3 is CASSEVGLAPDEQFF. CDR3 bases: TGTGCCAGCAGTGAAGTGGGACTAGCGCCTGATGAGCAGTTCTTC.

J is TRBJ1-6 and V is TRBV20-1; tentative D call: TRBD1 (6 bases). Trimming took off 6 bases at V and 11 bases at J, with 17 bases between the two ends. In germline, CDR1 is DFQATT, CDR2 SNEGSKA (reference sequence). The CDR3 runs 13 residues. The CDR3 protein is CSAVTGTNPPLHF. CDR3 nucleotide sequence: TGCAGTGCAGTGACAGGAACAAATCCACCCCTCCACTTT.

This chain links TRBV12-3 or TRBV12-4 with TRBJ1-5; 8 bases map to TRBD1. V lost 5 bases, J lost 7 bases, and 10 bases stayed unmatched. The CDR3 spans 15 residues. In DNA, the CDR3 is TGTGCCAGCAGTCCTCCGGACAGGGAAGGGCAGCCCCAGCATTTT. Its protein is CASSPPDREGQPQHF.

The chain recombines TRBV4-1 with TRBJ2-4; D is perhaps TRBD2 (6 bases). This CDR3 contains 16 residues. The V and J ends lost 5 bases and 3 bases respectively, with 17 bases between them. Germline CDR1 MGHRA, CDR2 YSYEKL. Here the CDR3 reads CASSKAGLSGKNIQYF. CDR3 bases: TGCGCCAGCAGCAAAGCTGGACTAAGCGGCAAAAACATTCAGTACTTC.

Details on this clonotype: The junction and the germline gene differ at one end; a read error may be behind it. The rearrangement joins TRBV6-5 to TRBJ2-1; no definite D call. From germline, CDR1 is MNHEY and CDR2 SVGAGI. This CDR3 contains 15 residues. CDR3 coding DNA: TGTGCCAGCAGTTATGGGCGGAACTCCTACGATGAGCAGTTCTTC. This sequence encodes CASSYGRNSYDEQFF.

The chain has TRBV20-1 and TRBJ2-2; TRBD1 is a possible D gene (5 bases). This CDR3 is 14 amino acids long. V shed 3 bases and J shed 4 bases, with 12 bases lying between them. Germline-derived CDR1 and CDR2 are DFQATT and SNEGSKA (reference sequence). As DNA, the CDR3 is TGCAGTGCTAGCAGGGATTGGACCACCGGGGAGCTGTTTTTT. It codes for CSASRDWTTGELFF.

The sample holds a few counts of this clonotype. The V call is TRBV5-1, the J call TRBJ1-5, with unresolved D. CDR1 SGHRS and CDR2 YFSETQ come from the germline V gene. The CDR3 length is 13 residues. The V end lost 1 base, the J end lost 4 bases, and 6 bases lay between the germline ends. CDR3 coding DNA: TGCGCCAGCAGCTTGTTTCAGAATCAGCCCCAGCATTTT. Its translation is CASSLFQNQPQHF.

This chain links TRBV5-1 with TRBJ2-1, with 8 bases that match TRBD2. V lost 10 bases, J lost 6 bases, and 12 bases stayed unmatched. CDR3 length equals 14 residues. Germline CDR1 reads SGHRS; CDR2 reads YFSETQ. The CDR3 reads CASGRAGPGNEQFF. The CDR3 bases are TGCGCCTCCGGGAGGGCGGGACCCGGCAATGAGCAGTTCTTC.

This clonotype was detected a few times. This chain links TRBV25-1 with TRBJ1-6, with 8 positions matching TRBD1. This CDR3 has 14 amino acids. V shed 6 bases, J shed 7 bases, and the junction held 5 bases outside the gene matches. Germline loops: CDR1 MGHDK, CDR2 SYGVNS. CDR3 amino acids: CASREQGENSPLHF. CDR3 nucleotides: TGTGCCAGCAGGGAACAGGGGGAGAATTCACCCCTCCACTTT. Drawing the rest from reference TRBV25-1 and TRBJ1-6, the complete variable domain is EADIYQTPRYLVIGTGKKITLECSQTMGHDKMYWYQQDPGMELHLIHYSYGVNSTEKGDLSSESTVSRIRTEHFPLTLESARPSHTSQYLCASREQGENSPLHFGNGTRLTVT.

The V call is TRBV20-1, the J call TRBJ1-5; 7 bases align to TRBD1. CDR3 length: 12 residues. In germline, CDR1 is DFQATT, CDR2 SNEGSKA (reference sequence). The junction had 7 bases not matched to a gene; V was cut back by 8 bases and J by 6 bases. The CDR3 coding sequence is TGCAGTACCAAACAGGGGACTCAGCCCCAGCATTTT. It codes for CSTKQGTQPQHF.

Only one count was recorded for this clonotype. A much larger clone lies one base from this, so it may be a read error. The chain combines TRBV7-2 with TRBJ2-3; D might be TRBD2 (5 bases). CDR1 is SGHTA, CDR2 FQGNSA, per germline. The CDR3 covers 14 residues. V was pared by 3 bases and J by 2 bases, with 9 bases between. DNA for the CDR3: TGTGCCAGCAGCTTTTGGGGAGCCACAGATACGCAGTATTTT. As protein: CASSFWGATDTQYF.

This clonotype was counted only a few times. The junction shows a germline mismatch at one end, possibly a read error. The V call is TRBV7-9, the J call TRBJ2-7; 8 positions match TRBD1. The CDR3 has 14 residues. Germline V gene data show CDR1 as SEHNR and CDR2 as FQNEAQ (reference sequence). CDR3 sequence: CASSPGQGPNEQCF. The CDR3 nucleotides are TGTGCCAGCAGTCCAGGACAGGGTCCGAACGAGCAGTGCTTC.

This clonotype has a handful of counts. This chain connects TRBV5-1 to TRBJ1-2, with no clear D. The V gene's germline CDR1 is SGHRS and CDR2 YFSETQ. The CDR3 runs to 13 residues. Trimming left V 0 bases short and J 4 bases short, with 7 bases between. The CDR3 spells CASSLETRYGYTF. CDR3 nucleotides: TGCGCCAGCAGCTTGGAGACACGCTATGGCTACACCTTC.

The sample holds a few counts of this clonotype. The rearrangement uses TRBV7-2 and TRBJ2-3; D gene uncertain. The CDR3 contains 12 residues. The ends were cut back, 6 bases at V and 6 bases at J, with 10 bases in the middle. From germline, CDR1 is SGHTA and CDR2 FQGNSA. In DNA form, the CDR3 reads TGTGCCAGCAGGCCCCGCGCGGATACGCAGTATTTT. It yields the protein CASRPRADTQYF. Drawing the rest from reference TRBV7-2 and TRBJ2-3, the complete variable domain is GAGVSQSPSNKVTEKGKDVELRCDPISGHTALYWYRQSLGQGLEFLIYFQGNSAPDKSGLPSDRFSAERTGGSVSTLTIQRTQQEDSAVYLCASRPRADTQYFGPGTRLTVL.

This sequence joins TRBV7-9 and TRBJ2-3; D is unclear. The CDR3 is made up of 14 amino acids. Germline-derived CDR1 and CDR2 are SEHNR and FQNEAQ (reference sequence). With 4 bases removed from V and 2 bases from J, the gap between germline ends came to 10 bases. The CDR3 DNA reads TGTGCCAGCAGCTCGACGGACCTCACAGATACGCAGTATTTT. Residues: CASSSTDLTDTQYF.

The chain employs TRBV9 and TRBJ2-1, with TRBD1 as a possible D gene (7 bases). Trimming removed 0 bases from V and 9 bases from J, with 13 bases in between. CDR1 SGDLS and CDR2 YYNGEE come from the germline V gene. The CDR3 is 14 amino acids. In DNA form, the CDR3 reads TGTGCCAGCAGCGTAGAGTACAGGGGAGGTGAGCAGTTCTTC. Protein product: CASSVEYRGGEQFF. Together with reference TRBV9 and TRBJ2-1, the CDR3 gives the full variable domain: DSGVTQTPKHLITATGQRVTLRCSPRSGDLSVYWYQQSLDQGLQFLIQYYNGEERAKGNILERFSAQQFPDLHSELNLSSLELGDSALYFCASSVEYRGGEQFFGPGTRLTVL.

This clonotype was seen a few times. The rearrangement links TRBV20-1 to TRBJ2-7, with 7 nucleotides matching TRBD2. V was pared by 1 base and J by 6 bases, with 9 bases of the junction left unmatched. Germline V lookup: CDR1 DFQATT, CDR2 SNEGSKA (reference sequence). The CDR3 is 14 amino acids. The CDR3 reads CSARGRAGVGEQYF. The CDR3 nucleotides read TGCAGTGCTAGAGGACGGGCGGGAGTGGGCGAGCAGTACTTC.

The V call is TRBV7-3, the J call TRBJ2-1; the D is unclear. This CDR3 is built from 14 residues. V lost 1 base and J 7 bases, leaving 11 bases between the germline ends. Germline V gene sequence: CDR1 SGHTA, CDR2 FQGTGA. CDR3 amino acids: CASSLKGSQNEQFF. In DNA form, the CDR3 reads TGTGCCAGCAGCTTAAAGGGCAGTCAAAATGAGCAGTTCTTC. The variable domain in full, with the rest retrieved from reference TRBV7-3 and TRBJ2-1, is GAGVSQTPSNKVTEKGKYVELRCDPISGHTALYWYRQSLGQGPEFLIYFQGTGAADDSGLPNDRFFAVRPEGSVSTLKIQRTERGDSAVYLCASSLKGSQNEQFFGPGTRLTVL.